Presented here are 22 T cell receptor beta chains from one specimen sequenced in a study of T cell responses to AZD1222 COVID-19 vaccine. The assay was immunoSEQ multiplex PCR, and TCRdb's table has in-frame clones only and misses some. The table shows about 140,000 clones, with about 92% occurring only once. Sequencing used peripheral blood, obtained after recovery from COVID-19. The receptors shown here come from an adult who had recovered from COVID-19.

The chain uses TRBV5-1 and TRBJ1-1; the match to TRBD1 covers 11 bases. Per germline, CDR1 SGHRS and CDR2 YFSETQ. V was pared by 4 bases and J by 1 base, with 3 bases of the junction left unmatched. The CDR3 consists of 15 residues. The CDR3 loop is CASSRTGGPNTEAFF. In DNA, the CDR3 is TGCGCCAGCAGCCGGACAGGGGGCCCGAACACTGAAGCTTTCTTT. Full variable domain (missing parts from reference TRBV5-1 and TRBJ1-1): KAGVTQTPRYLIKTRGQQVTLSCSPISGHRSVSWYQQTPGQGLQFLFEYFSETQRNKGNFPGRFSGRQFSNSRSEMNVSTLELGDSALYLCASSRTGGPNTEAFFGQGTRLTVV.

The chain joins TRBV5-4 to TRBJ2-5, with 14 bases that match TRBD2. The V and J ends lost 4 bases and 5 bases, in that order; junction bases with no gene match: 7. The length of the CDR3 is 16 residues. Germline CDR1 reads SGHNT; CDR2 reads YYREEE (reference sequence). CDR3 in amino acids: CASSKGLAGVSETQYF. CDR3 nucleotides: TGTGCCAGCAGCAAGGGACTAGCGGGAGTGAGTGAGACCCAGTACTTC.

V and J are TRBV5-8 and TRBJ2-7; D could derive from TRBD1 or TRBD2 (5 bases each). This CDR3 is 15 amino acids long. Germline values: CDR1 SGHTS, CDR2 YDEGEE. The ends were cut back, 4 bases at V and 2 bases at J, with 16 bases in the middle. CDR3 coding DNA: TGTGCCAGCAGCCTACCAGGGACGGCCACCTACGAGCAGTACTTC. It translates to CASSLPGTATYEQYF.

The chain employs TRBV6-2 or TRBV6-3 and TRBJ2-2; the match to TRBD1 covers 9 bases. CDR3 length: 15 amino acids. The junction had 6 bases not matched to a gene; V was cut back by 4 bases and J by 6 bases. Germline-derived CDR1 and CDR2 are MNHEY and SVGEGT. CDR3 region: CASSWDREDSGELFF. The CDR3 coding sequence is TGTGCCAGCAGTTGGGACAGGGAGGATTCCGGGGAGCTGTTTTTT.

The CDR3, as DNA: TGTGCCAGCAGTGAGGCACAGGGGCAGGGCGGTGAAAAACTGTTTTTT. This gives the protein CASSEAQGQGGEKLFF. The chain carries TRBV6-1 and TRBJ1-4; 7 bases fit TRBD1. With 3 bases clipped from V and 7 bases from J, the junction kept 11 bases outside the gene matches. Germline assignment: CDR1 MNHNS and CDR2 SASEGT. The CDR3 is 16 residues long.

This chain uses TRBV27 with TRBJ2-1; D unclear. V lost 6 bases and J lost 4, with 19 bases in between. The CDR3 runs 16 residues. The germline V gene has CDR1 MNHEY and CDR2 SMNVEV (reference sequence). The DNA of the CDR3 is TGTGCCAGCAGCGATATAACCCGAGCCCCTTACAATGAGCAGTTCTTC. Encoded protein: CASSDITRAPYNEQFF.

In DNA, the CDR3 is TGTGCCAGCAGACCGACAGGGGCCTACGAGCAGTACTTC. This sequence encodes CASRPTGAYEQYF. The chain couples TRBV6-5 to TRBJ2-7, with 8 positions matching TRBD1. Unmatched junction bases numbered 3, after V lost 6 bases and J lost 2 bases. Germline CDR1 is MNHEY and CDR2 is SVGAGI. The CDR3 is 13 residues long.

The chain couples TRBV9 to TRBJ2-1; 7 bases fit TRBD2. Per germline, CDR1 SGDLS and CDR2 YYNGEE. CDR3 length: 16 residues. Trimming cost V 4 bases and J 4 bases; bases outside gene matches: 11. The CDR3 sequence is CASSPDQGGRYNEQFF. In DNA form, the CDR3 reads TGTGCCAGCAGCCCCGACCAGGGCGGGAGATACAATGAGCAGTTCTTC.

The chain recombines TRBV28 with TRBJ2-7; 10 bases align to TRBD2. V gave up 6 bases and J gave up 6 bases; unmatched junction bases: 23. CDR1 is MDHEN, CDR2 SYDVKM, per germline. The CDR3 is 19 residues long. CDR3 sequence (DNA): TGTGCCAGCAGGCAGAATCTAGCGGGAGCCCCTTCCTTTTCTCGCGAGCAGTACTTC. Amino acid sequence: CASRQNLAGAPSFSREQYF. Combining the CDR3 with reference TRBV28 and TRBJ2-7 gives the whole variable domain DVKVTQSSRYLVKRTGEKVFLECVQDMDHENMFWYRQDPGLGLRLIYFSYDVKMKEKGDIPEGYSVSREKKERFSLILESASTNQTSMYLCASRQNLAGAPSFSREQYFGPGTRLTVT.

The gene calls are TRBV19 and TRBJ1-5; TRBD1 matches at 7 bases. CDR3 length: 17 residues. J gave up 1 base and V 9 bases, and 15 bases lay outside the gene matches. CDR1 LNHDA and CDR2 SQIVND come from the germline V gene (reference sequence). The CDR3 protein is CASRGGSKVGSNQPQHF. In DNA, the CDR3 is TGTGCCAGCCGAGGGGGCAGTAAAGTAGGAAGCAATCAGCCCCAGCATTTT. Based on the CDR3 plus reference TRBV19 and TRBJ1-5, the full variable domain is DGGITQSPKYLFRKEGQNVTLSCEQNLNHDAMYWYRQDPGQGLRLIYYSQIVNDFQKGDIAEGYSVSREKKESFPLTVTSAQKNPTAFYLCASRGGSKVGSNQPQHFGDGTRLSIL.

The CDR3 is CASSWRQGNTGELFF. CDR3 nucleotide sequence: TGTGCCAGCAGTTGGAGACAGGGGAACACCGGGGAGCTGTTTTTT. V and J are TRBV6-5 and TRBJ2-2; 7 bases agree with TRBD1. Germline lookup yields CDR1 MNHEY and CDR2 SVGAGI. J gave up 1 base and V 4 bases, and 3 bases lay outside the gene matches. This CDR3 comprises 15 residues.

This sequence joins TRBV28 and TRBJ1-2, with D hard to call. Per the germline V gene, CDR1 is MDHEN and CDR2 is SYDVKM. The CDR3 length is 13 residues. V lost 5 bases, J lost 8 bases, and 15 bases lay in between. The CDR3 DNA is TGTGCCAGCAGTCAGGCTAGGGAGGAGGGCTACACCTTC. As protein: CASSQAREEGYTF.

This sequence joins TRBV9 and TRBJ1-3; D is unclear. Trimming removed 4 bases at V and 5 bases at J, with 16 bases between. The germline V gene has CDR1 SGDLS and CDR2 YYNGEE. This CDR3 is built from 15 residues. CDR3 sequence reads: CASSPDEGMRNTIYF. CDR3 in DNA: TGTGCCAGCAGCCCGGATGAGGGTATGAGAAACACCATATATTTT.

For the CDR3, the DNA is TGTGCCAGCTCATCGTTTGAGACCAGCTATCAGCCCCAGCATTTT. Translating it yields CASSSFETSYQPQHF. The chain links TRBV18 to TRBJ1-5; D is ambiguous. The CDR3 runs 15 residues. The germline V gene encodes CDR1 KGHSH and CDR2 LQKENI. Trimming removed 5 bases from V and 5 bases from J, with 16 bases in between. The full variable domain, in which reference TRBV18 and TRBJ1-5 provide the parts outside the CDR3, is NAGVMQNPRHLVRRRGQEARLRCSPMKGHSHVYWYRQLPEEGLKFMVYLQKENIIDESGMPKERFSAEFPKEGPSILRIQQVVRGDSAAYFCASSSFETSYQPQHFGDGTRLSIL.

In its sample, this clone was seen once. The gene calls are TRBV7-8 and TRBJ2-1; TRBD1 aligns across 7 bases. Germline V lookup: CDR1 SGHVS, CDR2 FQNEAQ. This CDR3 contains 16 residues. V trimming: 1 base; J trimming: 3 bases; junction bases outside the gene matches: 6. The CDR3 bases are TGTGCCAGCAGCTTAGTCGCAAGGGGGCTCTACAATGAGCAGTTCTTC. Protein: CASSLVARGLYNEQFF.

V and J are TRBV6-5 and TRBJ1-4; D uncertain. The germline V and J ends were trimmed by 0 bases and 1 base, with 6 bases remaining between them. Per the germline V gene, CDR1 is MNHEY and CDR2 is SVGAGI. The CDR3 covers 15 residues. The CDR3 reads CASSYSGVTNEKLFF. CDR3 sequence (DNA): TGTGCCAGCAGTTACTCTGGGGTAACTAATGAAAAACTGTTTTTT.

This chain links TRBV18 with TRBJ2-1; D perhaps matches TRBD2 (6 bases). V was shortened by 5 bases and J by 4 bases, with 18 bases between the two germline ends. CDR1 and CDR2 (germline): KGHSH, LQKENI. The CDR3 covers 16 residues. CDR3 DNA: TGTGCCAGCTCATCCCCTCGGGGAGGTGTGTACAATGAGCAGTTCTTC. This translates into CASSSPRGGVYNEQFF.

J is TRBJ2-5 and V is TRBV11-3, with 10 bases lining up with TRBD1. The CDR3 length is 16 residues. Germline V gene data show CDR1 as SGHNT and CDR2 as YENEEA. The V and J ends lost 5 bases and 5 bases, in that order; junction bases with no gene match: 11. Here the CDR3 reads CASSLAGTGVGETQYF. CDR3 sequence (DNA): TGTGCCAGCAGCCTAGCTGGGACAGGGGTTGGGGAGACCCAGTACTTC.

The rearrangement links TRBV6-5 to TRBJ1-5; D unresolved. Trimming removed 5 bases from V and 2 bases from J, with 7 bases in between. The CDR3 has 13 amino acids. Germline lookup yields CDR1 MNHEY and CDR2 SVGAGI. CDR3 DNA: TGTGCCAGCAGTACTACGGGCAATCAGCCCCAGCATTTT. Amino acids: CASSTTGNQPQHF.

The chain employs TRBV30 and TRBJ1-2; D not certain. There are 11 residues in the CDR3. The V and J ends lost 1 base and 5 bases respectively, with 5 bases between them. The germline gives CDR1 GTSNPN, CDR2 SVGIG (reference sequence). CDR3 protein: CAWSAGYGYTF. In DNA form, the CDR3 reads TGTGCCTGGAGTGCTGGATATGGCTACACCTTC.

This sequence joins TRBV7-6 and TRBJ1-1, with D tentatively TRBD1 (5 bases). This CDR3 region has 14 residues. The ends were cut back, 3 bases at V and 0 bases at J, with 8 bases in the middle. Germline assignment: CDR1 SGHVS and CDR2 FNYEAQ. The CDR3 protein is CASSLGPLNTEAFF. The CDR3 nucleotides are TGTGCCAGCAGCTTGGGACCGCTGAACACTGAAGCTTTCTTT.

The chain combines TRBV4-2 with TRBJ2-7; TRBD2 aligns across 10 bases. The CDR3 is 16 residues long. V dropped 0 bases and J dropped 6; count of bases not matched to a gene: 8. The V gene's germline CDR1 is LGHNA and CDR2 YNFKEQ. CDR3 protein: CASSQDSVAGGGEQYF. CDR3 nucleotides: TGTGCCAGCAGCCAAGATTCGGTAGCGGGAGGTGGCGAGCAGTACTTC.